Listed below are T cell receptor beta chains from one sample, sequenced in a study of Graves' ophthalmopathy and Graves' hyperthyroidism. From the multiplex PCR reads, TCRdb called clonotypes with MiXCR, one entry per CDR3 protein. The table has 150,000 to 200,000 distinct CDR3 sequences, roughly two fifths seen once; the top ten hold 8% to 9.5%. The specimen was peripheral blood. These receptors all stem from a man in his thirties or forties with Graves' ophthalmopathy. CDR3s include the opening cysteine and the closing phenylalanine or tryptophan. Not all rows give a size; the values are once, few, many and, for expanded clones, a class.

J gene	V gene	clone size	CDR3 protein
TRBJ2-7	TRBV14	many	CASSYKRYSYEQYF
TRBJ1-2	TRBV11-3	many	CASSASGQGINGYTF
TRBJ2-7	TRBV12-3/TRBV12-4	many	CASSQGTGGFYEQYF
TRBJ1-1	TRBV7-2	.	CASSPGLTQIGKAFF
TRBJ1-1	TRBV6-1	.	CASRRSFEAFF
TRBJ2-7	TRBV27	.	CASSLAGTTYEQYF
TRBJ1-1	TRBV6-1	many	CASSPGRLVTEAFF
TRBJ1-5	TRBV6-2/TRBV6-3	.	CASRDRGYSNQPQHF
TRBJ2-7	TRBV6-1	.	CASSTSGQGFGKYF
TRBJ1-1	TRBV6-5	many	CASRGEAEAFF
TRBJ1-5	TRBV4-3	once	CASSRDRGPYSNQPQHF
TRBJ1-3	TRBV7-2	once	CASSRQFSSGNTIYF
TRBJ1-1	TRBV6-5	many	CASSYLGSRAFF
TRBJ2-7	TRBV28	many	CASMGHGEQYF
TRBJ2-5	TRBV27	many	CASSAHSIQETQYF
TRBJ2-5	TRBV24-1	many	CATATADQETQYF
TRBJ1-2	TRBV7-3	once	CASSLTFSAFPYGYTF
TRBJ2-5	TRBV30	many	CAWRIANQETQYF
TRBJ2-5	TRBV27	.	CASAGPQETQYF
TRBJ1-1	TRBV27	many	CAGSRTGMNTEAFF
TRBJ2-7	TRBV6-1	.	CASSRGTAGTYEQYF
TRBJ2-7	TRBV11-2	many	CASSRTDRPPPSYEQYF
TRBJ1-2	TRBV24-1	many	CATSGAGANYGYTF
TRBJ1-1	TRBV30	many	CAWSPVGTEAFF
TRBJ2-4	TRBV12-3/TRBV12-4	many	CASSFFSEGGREYF
TRBJ1-2	TRBV20-1	.	CSARAHGGNYGYTF
TRBJ1-1	TRBV12-3/TRBV12-4	many	CASSFGQSSQGGAFF
TRBJ2-7	TRBV12-3/TRBV12-4	.	CASSSETRYEQYF
TRBJ1-2	TRBV28	many	CASSKSNRVHYGYTF
TRBJ1-6	TRBV28	.	CANRDTQYSPLHF
TRBJ2-2	TRBV7-2	many	CASSYDRPGELFF
TRBJ1-2	TRBV7-9	many	CASSLVGGRDYGYTF
TRBJ1-2	TRBV28	many	CASTLFGDYGYTF
TRBJ2-7	TRBV7-2	.	CASSYRTSGGYEQYF
TRBJ1-2	TRBV20-1	once	CSARATRGYGYTF
TRBJ1-5	TRBV7-2	.	CASSPRQGAQPQHF
TRBJ2-7	TRBV6-2/TRBV6-3	few	CASTIAGHLYEQYF
TRBJ2-7	TRBV6-1	.	CASRSDADSYEQYF
TRBJ1-1	TRBV12-3/TRBV12-4	many	CASSFQGANEAFF
TRBJ2-7	TRBV12-3/TRBV12-4	.	CASSLDGPPYEQYF
TRBJ1-1	TRBV27	once	CASSLCMRTESTEAFF
TRBJ2-2	TRBV29-1	.	CSVGPATGGTGELFF
TRBJ1-1	TRBV12-3/TRBV12-4	many	CASSPLQGVTEAFF
TRBJ2-5	TRBV6-5	many	CASSYFGTPGGQETQYF
TRBJ2-5	TRBV6-2/TRBV6-3	.	CASSYDRTEYQETQYF
TRBJ1-1	TRBV6-1	once	CASTDWSVNTEAFF
TRBJ2-6	TRBV4-3	many	CASSQGGSESGANVLTF
TRBJ1-3	TRBV11-2	.	CASSKTTIGGGSGNTIYF
TRBJ1-1	TRBV28	.	CASMGGGLNTEAFF
TRBJ2-5	TRBV12-3/TRBV12-4	few	CASSGAKAETQYF
TRBJ2-7	TRBV6-2/TRBV6-3	many	CASGQSYEQYF
TRBJ2-7	TRBV29-1	many	CSVGGRDRSSYEQYF
TRBJ1-1	TRBV2	many	CASSEGDMNTEAFF
TRBJ2-7	TRBV11-3	many	CASSFRVSWAYEQYF
TRBJ2-7	TRBV6-2/TRBV6-3	few	CASSYSLAGGTNYEQYF
TRBJ2-5	TRBV6-2/TRBV6-3	many	CASSYTAGGHRETQYF
TRBJ1-2	TRBV12-3/TRBV12-4	.	CASSLDGGHYGYTF
TRBJ2-5	TRBV20-1	.	CSARSSGSEVETQYF
TRBJ1-1	TRBV5-1	many	CASSLAGGGNTEAFF
TRBJ2-2	TRBV12-3/TRBV12-4	many	CATATSGATGELFF